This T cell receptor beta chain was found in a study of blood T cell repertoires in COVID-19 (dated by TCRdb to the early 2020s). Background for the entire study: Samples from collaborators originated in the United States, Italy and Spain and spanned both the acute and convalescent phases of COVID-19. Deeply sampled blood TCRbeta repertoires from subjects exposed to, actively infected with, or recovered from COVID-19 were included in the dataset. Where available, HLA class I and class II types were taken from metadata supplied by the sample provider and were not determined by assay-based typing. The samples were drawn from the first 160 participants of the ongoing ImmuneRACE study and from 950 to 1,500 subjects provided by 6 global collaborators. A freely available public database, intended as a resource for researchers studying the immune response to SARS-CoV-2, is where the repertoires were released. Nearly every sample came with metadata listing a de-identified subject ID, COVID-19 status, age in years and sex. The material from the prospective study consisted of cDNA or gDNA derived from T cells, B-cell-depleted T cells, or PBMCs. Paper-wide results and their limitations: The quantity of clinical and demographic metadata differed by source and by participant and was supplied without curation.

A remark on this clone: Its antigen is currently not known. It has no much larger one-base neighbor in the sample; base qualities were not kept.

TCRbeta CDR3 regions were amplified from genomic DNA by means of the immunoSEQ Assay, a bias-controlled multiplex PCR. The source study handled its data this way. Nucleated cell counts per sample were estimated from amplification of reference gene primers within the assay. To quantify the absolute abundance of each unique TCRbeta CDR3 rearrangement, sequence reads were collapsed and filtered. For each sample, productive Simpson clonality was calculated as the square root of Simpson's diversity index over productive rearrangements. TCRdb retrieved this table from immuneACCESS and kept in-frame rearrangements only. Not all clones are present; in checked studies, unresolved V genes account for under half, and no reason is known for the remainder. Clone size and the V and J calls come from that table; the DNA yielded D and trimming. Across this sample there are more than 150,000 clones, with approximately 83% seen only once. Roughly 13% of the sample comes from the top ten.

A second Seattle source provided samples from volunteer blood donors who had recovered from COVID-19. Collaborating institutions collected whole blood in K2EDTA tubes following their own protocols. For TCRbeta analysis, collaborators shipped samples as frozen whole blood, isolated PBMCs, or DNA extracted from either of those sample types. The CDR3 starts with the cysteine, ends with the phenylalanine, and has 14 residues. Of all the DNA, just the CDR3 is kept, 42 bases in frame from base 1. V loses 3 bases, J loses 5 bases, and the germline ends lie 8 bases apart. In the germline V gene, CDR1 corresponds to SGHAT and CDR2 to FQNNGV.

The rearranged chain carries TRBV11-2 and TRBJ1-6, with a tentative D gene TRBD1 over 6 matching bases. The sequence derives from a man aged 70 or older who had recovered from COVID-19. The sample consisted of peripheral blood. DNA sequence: TGTGCCAGCAGCTTGTGGACAGATAATTCACCCCTCCACTTT. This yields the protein CASSLWTDNSPLHF.